The 11 T cell receptor beta chains listed next were all sequenced from one sample in a study of regulatory T cells in long-lasting Graves disease. Stated time point: newly diagnosed GD, antithyroid drugs for less than 3 months. After RNA was extracted from PBMCs, the TCR library was made from it. The authors built TCR beta libraries using iRepertoire HTBI primers and Arm-PCR of CDR3 regions. TCRdb processed the multiplex PCR reads anew with MiXCR; each CDR3 protein has one entry. This sample has around 240,000 distinct CDR3 sequences, with around 18% found just once. The sample also formed part of further work on T cells in Graves' hyperthyroidism and ophthalmopathy.

Sample: peripheral blood mononuclear cells (PBMCs), taken at new diagnosis, from a patient treated with antithyroid drugs. The origin of the receptors is a woman between 25 and 40 years old with Graves disease.

This clonotype showed up just a few times. This chain joins TRBV20-1 and TRBJ2-1, with 15 bases identical to TRBD2. J was trimmed by 4 bases and V by 2 bases; bases with no gene match: 6. This CDR3 contains 17 residues. CDR1 and CDR2 (germline): DFQATT, SNEGSKA (reference sequence). The CDR3 spells CSARSGTSGGPYNEQFF. As DNA, the CDR3 is TGCAGTGCTAGATCCGGGACTAGCGGGGGGCCGTACAATGAGCAGTTCTTC.

This clonotype was found many times. This rearrangement joins TRBV15 to TRBJ2-7; 8 nucleotides align to TRBD1. The V gene end was trimmed by 1 base and the J gene end by 5 bases; junction bases not matched to a gene: 4. CDR1 LNHNV and CDR2 YYDKDF come from the germline V gene (reference sequence). The CDR3 runs 14 residues. The CDR3 coding sequence is TGTGCCACCAGCAGAGTGGACAGGGTTGACGAGCAGTACTTC. Translation gives CATSRVDRVDEQYF.

For this clonotype: A far larger clone differs by one base, so this is likely a read error. CDR3 in amino acids: CASSYGDGSWPLHF. DNA of the CDR3: TGTGCCAGCAGTTACGGGGACGGCTCCTGGCCCCTCCACTTT. The rearrangement uses TRBV6-1 and TRBJ1-6; tentatively, D is TRBD1 (5 bases). The germline V gene has CDR1 MNHNS and CDR2 SASEGT. V was trimmed by 5 bases and J by 13 bases, leaving 18 bases between them. The CDR3 runs 14 residues.

This clonotype occurred many times. J is TRBJ2-1 and V is TRBV5-1; D is undetermined. V was pared by 0 bases and J by 7 bases, with 11 bases between. Germline lookup yields CDR1 SGHRS and CDR2 YFSETQ. This CDR3 spans 14 amino acids. The CDR3 spells CASSLALGGNEQFF. In DNA form, the CDR3 reads TGCGCCAGCAGCTTGGCCTTAGGCGGAAATGAGCAGTTCTTC.

This clonotype was counted only a few times. The CDR3 sequence is CASSLSEGSGNTIYF. In nucleotides, the CDR3 is TGCGCCAGCAGCTTGTCCGAGGGCTCTGGAAACACCATATATTTT. The genes are TRBV5-1 and TRBJ1-3; D remains unclear. The CDR3 is made up of 15 amino acids. The germline gives CDR1 SGHRS, CDR2 YFSETQ. Trimming removed 1 base from V and 0 bases from J, with 8 bases in between.

There are many counts of this clonotype. The chain recombines TRBV3-1 with TRBJ1-4; 7 bases match TRBD1. The V gene's germline CDR1 is LGHDT and CDR2 YNNKEL (reference sequence). Unmatched junction bases numbered 14, after V lost 5 bases and J lost 5 bases. The CDR3 loop spans 17 amino acids. The CDR3 coding sequence is TGTGCCAGCAGCGTACTACCGGGACAGACTATAAATGAAAAACTGTTTTTT. Translated, it gives CASSVLPGQTINEKLFF.

The sample holds many counts of this clonotype. The rearrangement joins TRBV11-2 to TRBJ1-1; D is ambiguous. Trimming pared 5 bases from V and 0 bases from J, leaving 16 bases between. This CDR3 spans 16 amino acids. The germline CDR1 and CDR2 sequences are SGHAT and FQNNGV. CDR3 coding DNA: TGTGCCAGCAGCCCCATCCGCAGGCGGGTGAACACTGAAGCTTTCTTT. It encodes CASSPIRRRVNTEAFF. Full variable domain (rest looked up from reference TRBV11-2 and TRBJ1-1): EAGVAQSPRYKIIEKRQSVAFWCNPISGHATLYWYQQILGQGPKLLIQFQNNGVVDDSQLPKDRFSAERLKGVDSTLKIQPAKLEDSAVYLCASSPIRRRVNTEAFFGQGTRLTVV.

This clonotype was detected only a few times. The rearrangement uses TRBV12-3 or TRBV12-4 and TRBJ2-2; D perhaps matches TRBD1 (5 bases). The length of the CDR3 is 15 residues. V lost 5 bases and J lost 0, with 10 bases in between. CDR3 coding DNA: TGTGCCAGCAGTAAAACAGGCGCGAACACCGGGGAGCTGTTTTTT. It codes for CASSKTGANTGELFF.

This clonotype has at least ten counts. J is TRBJ2-1 and V is TRBV7-2, with D hard to call. The V gene's germline CDR1 is SGHTA and CDR2 FQGNSA. Trimming stripped 1 base from V and 3 bases from J, with 7 bases between. This CDR3 contains 14 residues. Here the CDR3 DNA reads TGTGCCAGCAGCTTAGAACAGTTCTACAATGAGCAGTTCTTC. It codes for CASSLEQFYNEQFF.

This clonotype appeared many times. In DNA form, the CDR3 reads TGTGCCAGCTCACCATCGGGACCGAACACTGAAGCTTTCTTT. Translated: CASSPSGPNTEAFF. This chain links TRBV18 with TRBJ1-1; weak D call: TRBD1 (5 bases). The germline V gene encodes CDR1 KGHSH and CDR2 LQKENI. CDR3 length: 14 residues. V gave up 2 bases and J gave up 1 base, with 8 bases separating them.

The table lists this clonotype with many counts. The chain is built from TRBV7-9 and TRBJ2-5; D tentatively fits TRBD1 or TRBD2 (6 bases each). V was cut by 2 bases and J by 5 bases, with 12 bases left in between. This CDR3 has 14 residues. Germline V gene data show CDR1 as SEHNR and CDR2 as FQNEAQ (reference sequence). The CDR3, as DNA: TGTGCCAGCAGCTTACGGGGGCCGGAGGAGACCCAGTACTTC. Encoded protein: CASSLRGPEETQYF.